The present T cell receptor beta chain was sequenced within a study of identical twins. Study observations and caveats: Models underestimated TCR alpha sharing (out-of-frame) in monozygotic twins.

As to this clonotype: Its antigen is still unknown.

One entry per CDR3 protein, called by TCRdb with MiXCR from the 5' RACE reads. This table has some 730,000 distinct CDR3 sequences, around a sixth appearing once. The CDR3 spans 14 residues. Looked up from germline, CDR1 is SGHTA and CDR2 is FQGNSA. Trimming took 7 bases from V and 5 from J, leaving 15 bases between them. These records were also assigned to another study, of T cells expressing NK-cell markers. That paper notes: In four donors, dominant clonotypes made up about 28.3-60.1% of CD3+CD56-NKG2C+ cells.

The chain uses TRBV7-2 and TRBJ2-1; D possibly matches TRBD1 or TRBD2 (5 bases each). The clonotype originates from a young woman in good health. Sequences were obtained from PBMCs. In DNA, the CDR3 is TGTGCCAGCATCCAAGGGGAGTATAACAATGAGCAGTTCTTC. Residues: CASIQGEYNNEQFF.